This T cell receptor (beta chain) was profiled in a study of shared clonotypes between healthy human individuals (TCRdb year 2020). At the level of the whole study: The cohort comprised a couple of women and three men aged 18 to 49 years. Per donor, three plates each were used for CD4 naive and CD4 memory, two for CD8 naive, and one for CD8 memory. Different laboratories and diverse techniques were used to prepare libraries and sequence TCR repertoires, to increase sequencing depth and limit assay-specific biases. To estimate repertoire size and how much clonotypes are shared between individuals, the study performed deep sequencing of blood TCR repertoires from five healthy adults. Per donor, leukapheresis produced somewhere between about 0.8 and 9 billion PBMCs. The research as a whole found: Compared with non-shared clonotypes, clonotypes shared by all four sorted-subset donors had higher generation probabilities. Around 5% of naive CD4, roughly 3.6% of naive CD8, about 2.1% of memory CD4, and about 0.4% of memory CD8 clonotypes were shared across several donors. Larger estimated clonotype richness was generally found for naive subsets than for memory subsets. Because the study included a small number of donors, the genetic and exposure-history diversity represented was limited. Sampling was restricted to blood, and TCR repertoires in tissue are likely to differ from TCR repertoires in blood. Incomplete sequencing was indicated by rarefaction of sorted-subset datasets, despite the large sequencing depth. Based on pairwise subsampling, the degree of clonotype sharing among donors was expected to be affected by sequencing depth.

CD8 naive samples consisted of CD45RO-negative cells that were positively selected for CCR7, yielding a CD45RA+CCR7+ population without TemRA cells. The donors were healthy, HIV-negative adults with no recently reported acute infections or vaccinations. Every donor was a Caucasian adult living in Nashville, Tennessee, USA. Blood was collected by leukapheresis, and PBMCs were isolated by Ficoll-Histopaque density gradient centrifugation and then cryopreserved in liquid nitrogen vapor phase. Analytical flow cytometry was used to check the purity and quantity of every magnetically sorted T cell population. Genomic DNA was isolated from every sorted fraction and measured by UV absorbance on a Nanodrop 2000c. Using the deep immunoSEQ assay, multiplex PCR amplified TCR CDR3 regions from genomic DNA. Extracted genomic DNA from each cell subset was spread evenly across all wells of several immunoSEQ 96-well plates, with each plate serving as a replicate. For sorted subsets, around 200 ng genomic DNA, equal to about 30,000 T cell genomes, was loaded into each replicate PCR. Purified libraries were measured with a Qubit 3.0 fluorometer, size-checked on a Bioanalyzer 2100, and measured again with the KAPA Library Quantification kit. A separate single-read 150-cycle Illumina NextSeq 550 flow cell was used to sequence each immunoSEQ 96-well plate. In the paper's pipeline: Because only junctional sequences without quality scores were contained in the immunoSEQ output, filtering matching that applied to full-length reads could not be performed. To assign V/J genes and CDR3, sequences were annotated using PyIR, a Python wrapper for IgBLAST v1.9, with IMGT germline references. Reads were removed for weak V/J assignments (E-value above 1e-6), missing CDR3, stop codons, out-of-frame junctions, or ambiguous translated residues. V3J clonotypes were defined by identical inferred V gene, J gene, and CDR3 amino acid sequence. Percentage overlap between repertoires was calculated by dividing the number of shared unique clonotypes by the size of the smaller repertoire. Richness of each repertoire was evaluated using RTK rarefaction, the Chao1 estimator, and Recon v2.1 estimates of unobserved clonotypes. Generation probabilities for all TCRbeta clonotypes obtained by the gDNA method from a handful of donors were computed using OLGA. The table was pulled from immuneACCESS by TCRdb, which kept in-frame rearrangements only. Such tables lose some clones; where checked, under half of the loss comes from unresolved V genes, and the rest has no known cause. The V and J calls and clone size were taken over from that table, and D and trimming were inferred from the DNA. Here the sample has roughly 2.1 million clones; 90% to 95% occur a single time. The top ten constitute approximately 1.7% of the sample.

Relative to germline, V is 0 bases shorter and J is 0 bases shorter, with 6 bases between their ends. As encoded in the germline V gene, CDR1 is SGDLS while CDR2 is YYNGEE. Spanning cysteine to phenylalanine, the CDR3 consists of 15 amino acids. CDR3 DNA only is kept here, 45 bases in frame from base 1. In regard to this clone: Its antigen is still unknown. No base qualities exist here, and no much larger clone lies one base off it. This sample includes further DNA sequences coding for the same CDR3.

The sequence was collected from a young man in good health. Some clones in this sample may be carry-over from other donors' samples. The sequence joins TRBV9 to TRBJ1-4; confidence is insufficient to name the D gene. The sample taken for sequencing was naive CD8+ T cells from PBMCs. Sample cell subset or site, as interpreted from the label and publication: CD45RA+CCR7+. Read as DNA, the sequence is TGTGCCAGCAGCGTAGAGGGTGCAACTAATGAAAAACTGTTTTTT. Protein translation: CASSVEGATNEKLFF.